These T cell receptor beta chains were read from a single sample in a study of shared clonotypes between healthy human individuals. Using immunoSEQ multiplex PCR, the repertoire was profiled, and TCRdb retains in-frame clones only, with some absent. The repertoire holds roughly 110,000 clones, 68% seen once, with 24% in the top ten. Sequences were obtained from memory CD8+ T cells sorted from blood. The receptors come from a woman aged 25 to 39 in good health. The CDR3 runs from the conserved cysteine through the conserved F or W. The D gene is left open where the match is weak. Clone size, where shown, is once, few, many, or a class for clones that have expanded.

cdr3_nt cdr3_aa v_call d_call j_call clone_size
TGTGCCAGCAGTTTGCGGGACAGCAATCAGCCCCAGCATTTT CASSLRDSNQPQHF TRBV27 NA TRBJ1-5 few
TGCGCCAGCAGCTCCGGGACGGAGGGAACTGAAGCTTTCTTT CASSSGTEGTEAFF TRBV5-1 NA TRBJ1-1 NA
TGTGCCAGCTCACCGAGGCAATGGGGGGAAGAGACCCAGTACTTC CASSPRQWGEETQYF TRBV18 NA TRBJ2-5 NA
TGTGCCACCAGCAGAGGGGAGGGACAGGCACGGCGTACGCAGTATTTT CATSRGEGQARRTQYF TRBV15 NA TRBJ2-3 once
TGTGCCAGCAAGGTCGGGACAGGGTACGAGCAGTACTTC CASKVGTGYEQYF TRBV27 TRBD1 TRBJ2-7 NA
TGTGCCAGCAGCTTAATTGGTCCCGGTTCTAGCTCTGGGGCCAACGTCCTGACTTTC CASSLIGPGSSSGANVLTF TRBV7-3 NA TRBJ2-6 NA
TGTGCCAGCAGTTTACATGGGCACTATGGCTACACCTTC CASSLHGHYGYTF TRBV28 NA TRBJ1-2 NA
TGTGCCAGCTCACCCAGCAACCGGAATTCACCCCTCCACTTT CASSPSNRNSPLHF TRBV18 NA TRBJ1-6 NA
TGCGCCAGCAGCTCCCACCCTTTGACCAGCTCCTACAATGAGCAGTTCTTC CASSSHPLTSSYNEQFF TRBV5-1 NA TRBJ2-1 NA
TGTGCCACCAGCAGATGGGGACATCTCTCTGGAAACACCATATATTTT CATSRWGHLSGNTIYF TRBV15 NA TRBJ1-3 NA
TGTGCCAGCAGCTTAGAGGGGGAGACAGGGCGTCAGTACGAGCAGTACTTC CASSLEGETGRQYEQYF TRBV13 TRBD1 TRBJ2-7 NA
TGTGCCAGCAGCACGACTAGCGGGACGGCAGATACGCAGTATTTT CASSTTSGTADTQYF TRBV7-8 TRBD2 TRBJ2-3 NA
TGCGCCAGCAGCCAAGCTGGCGCTGGAGGGCCCCAGCATTTT CASSQAGAGGPQHF TRBV4-1 NA TRBJ1-5 NA
TGTGCCAGCAGCCCTGGGACAGGGGCTAGCGGGGCCCCTAATGAAAAACTGTTTTTT CASSPGTGASGAPNEKLFF TRBV4-2 TRBD1 TRBJ1-4 many
TGTGCCAGCAGTGAGGGGGCTAATTCACCCCTCCACTTT CASSEGANSPLHF TRBV6-4 NA TRBJ1-6 NA